This TCR beta chain was recorded in a study of shared clonotypes between healthy human individuals. Assay execution took place at the deep level. The authors split each subset's genomic DNA evenly across several immunoSEQ plates. The method was immunoSEQ multiplex PCR; TCRdb's version includes in-frame clones alone and lacks a portion of them. The sample includes 980,000 or so clones, 60% to 85% of them seen just once. Germline CDR1 SNHLY, CDR2 FYNNEI. This CDR3 spans 11 amino acids. Deletions cut 4 bases from V and 6 bases from J, with 7 bases between. This clone was seen only once. The clonotype was recovered from a man in his late teens or twenties in good health. The chain couples TRBV2 to TRBJ2-7; D not resolved. Sequences were obtained from memory CD4+ T cells sorted from blood. Subset of the sample: CD45RA-negative fraction. Written as DNA, the CDR3 is TGTGCCAGCAGTGGGTATGGCGAGCAGTACTTC. Residues: CASSGYGEQYF. The variable domain in full, completed from reference TRBV2 and TRBJ2-7, reads EPEVTQTPSHQVTQMGQEVILRCVPISNHLYFYWYRQILGQKVEFLVSFYNNEISEKSEIFDDQFSVERPDGSNFTLKIRSTKLEDSAMYFCASSGYGEQYFGPGTRLTVT.